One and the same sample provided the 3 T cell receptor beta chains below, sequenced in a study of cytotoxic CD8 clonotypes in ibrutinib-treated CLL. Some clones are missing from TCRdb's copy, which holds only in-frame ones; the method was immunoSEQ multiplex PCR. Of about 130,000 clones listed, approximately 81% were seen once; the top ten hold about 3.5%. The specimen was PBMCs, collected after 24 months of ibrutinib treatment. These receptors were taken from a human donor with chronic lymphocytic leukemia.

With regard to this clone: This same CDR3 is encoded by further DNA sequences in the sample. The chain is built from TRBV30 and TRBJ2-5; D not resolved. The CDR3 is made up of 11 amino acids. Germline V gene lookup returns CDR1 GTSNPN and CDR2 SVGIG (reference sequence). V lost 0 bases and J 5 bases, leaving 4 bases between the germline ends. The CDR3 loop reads CAWSVRETQYF. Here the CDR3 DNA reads TGTGCCTGGAGTGTAAGGGAGACCCAGTACTTC.

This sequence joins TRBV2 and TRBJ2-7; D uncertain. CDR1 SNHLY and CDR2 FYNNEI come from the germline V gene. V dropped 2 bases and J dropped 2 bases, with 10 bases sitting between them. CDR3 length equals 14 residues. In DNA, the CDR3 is TGTGCCAGCAGTGAACAACGGGTTCCCTACGAGCAGTACTTC. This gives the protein CASSEQRVPYEQYF. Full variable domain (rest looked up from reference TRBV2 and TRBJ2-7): EPEVTQTPSHQVTQMGQEVILRCVPISNHLYFYWYRQILGQKVEFLVSFYNNEISEKSEIFDDQFSVERPDGSNFTLKIRSTKLEDSAMYFCASSEQRVPYEQYFGPGTRLTVT.

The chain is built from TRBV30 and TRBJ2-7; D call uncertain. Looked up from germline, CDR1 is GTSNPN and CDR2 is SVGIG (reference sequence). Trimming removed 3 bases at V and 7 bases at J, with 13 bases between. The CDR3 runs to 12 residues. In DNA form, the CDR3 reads TGTGCCTGGAGCCCTCTGATGGGGGAGCAGTACTTC. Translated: CAWSPLMGEQYF.